What follows are 32 T cell receptor beta chains derived from one specimen sequenced in a study of CD8 T cells in Susac syndrome. When the RNA was reverse transcribed, random hexamers were used with an input of about 0.5 to 1 ug. MiXCR, run by TCRdb on the immunoSEQ multiplex PCR reads, gives a single entry per CDR3 protein. The sample holds 400,000 to 550,000 distinct CDR3 sequences; around 83% are singletons and the top ten take approximately 0.11%. Specimen: CD8+ T cells from PBMCs. These receptors originate from a human donor with multiple sclerosis.

The chain joins TRBV4-1 to TRBJ1-1; the D is unclear. Deletions cut 0 bases from V and 4 bases from J, with 15 bases between. The CDR3 loop spans 16 amino acids. Germline V lookup: CDR1 MGHRA, CDR2 YSYEKL. The CDR3 nucleotides read TGCGCCAGCAGCCAAGATCTTGAGGGAGGAGGCACTGAAGCTTTCTTT. Residues: CASSQDLEGGGTEAFF.

The chain is built from TRBV25-1 and TRBJ2-2, with 15 bases fitting TRBD2. V shed 7 bases and J 0 bases; nucleotides not matched to a gene: 3. This CDR3 has 17 amino acids. Germline CDR1 reads MGHDK; CDR2 reads SYGVNS. The CDR3: CASIGTSGGPNTGELFF. Written as DNA, the CDR3 is TGTGCCAGCATAGGGACTAGCGGGGGGCCGAACACCGGGGAGCTGTTTTTT.

V is TRBV19 and J is TRBJ2-7; D perhaps matches TRBD1 (6 bases). The V end was cut by 3 bases, the J end by 3 bases, with 12 bases between. The germline gives CDR1 LNHDA, CDR2 SQIVND (reference sequence). The CDR3 covers 14 residues. The CDR3 region is CASSITTGVYEQYF. The CDR3 region has the DNA TGTGCCAGTAGTATCACGACAGGAGTCTACGAGCAGTACTTC.

V usage is TRBV4-1 and J usage is TRBJ2-2; TRBD2 matches 8 bases. Germline V gives CDR1 MGHRA, CDR2 YSYEKL. This CDR3 spans 17 amino acids. Losses at the gene ends were 0 bases for V and 7 bases for J; bases not matched to a gene: 10. The DNA for the CDR3 is TGCGCCAGCAGCCAAGATCCCCCGGGAGGGGGTGTCGGGGAGCTGTTTTTT. Its translation is CASSQDPPGGGVGELFF.

The CDR3 reads CASFGTENTEAFF. In DNA, the CDR3 is TGCGCCAGCTTCGGGACGGAGAACACTGAAGCTTTCTTT. V and J are TRBV5-1 and TRBJ1-1; possibly TRBD1 for D (5 bases). CDR3 length equals 13 residues. CDR1 is SGHRS, CDR2 YFSETQ, per germline. Trimming took 7 bases from V and 1 from J, leaving 11 bases between them. Combining the CDR3 with reference TRBV5-1 and TRBJ1-1 gives the whole variable domain KAGVTQTPRYLIKTRGQQVTLSCSPISGHRSVSWYQQTPGQGLQFLFEYFSETQRNKGNFPGRFSGRQFSNSRSEMNVSTLELGDSALYLCASFGTENTEAFFGQGTRLTVV.

The chain joins TRBV11-2 to TRBJ2-1; unclear D gene. The V end was cut by 1 base, the J end by 9 bases, with 10 bases between. This CDR3 region has 13 residues. In germline, CDR1 is SGHAT, CDR2 FQNNGV. The CDR3 nucleotides read TGTGCCAGCAGCTTAGCCAAACACAGTGAGCAGTTCTTC. Protein sequence: CASSLAKHSEQFF.

This clonotype was seen a handful of times. This chain joins TRBV6-1 and TRBJ2-5; 12 positions agree with TRBD2. This CDR3 has 15 amino acids. J lost 5 bases, V lost 2 bases, and 3 bases had no gene match. Germline loops: CDR1 MNHNS, CDR2 SASEGT. CDR3 nucleotide sequence: TGTGCCAGCAGTGAACTAGCGGGGGGGCCCGAGACCCAGTACTTC. It encodes CASSELAGGPETQYF.

This chain uses TRBV27 with TRBJ2-7, with a tentative D call TRBD1 (6 bases). Looked up from germline, CDR1 is MNHEY and CDR2 is SMNVEV (reference sequence). The CDR3 has 11 residues. The CDR3 DNA sequence: TGTGGGGCAGGGGTAGGCTACGAGCAGTACTTC. This encodes CGAGVGYEQYF.

The chain links TRBV18 to TRBJ2-7, with 9 bases aligning to TRBD2. This CDR3 region has 14 residues. The V gene end was trimmed by 2 bases and the J gene end by 3 bases; junction bases not matched to a gene: 2. CDR1 and CDR2 (germline): KGHSH, LQKENI. In DNA form, the CDR3 reads TGTGCCAGCTCACCAGGCGGGGGGGACTACGAGCAGTACTTC. The encoded protein is CASSPGGGDYEQYF.

The chain links TRBV10-1 to TRBJ2-3; 9 bases are shared with TRBD2. This CDR3 comprises 17 residues. The J segment lost 0 bases and the V segment lost 3 bases, leaving 7 bases of the junction unmatched. Germline V gives CDR1 WNHNN, CDR2 SYGVQD (reference sequence). CDR3 sequence: CASSDMASGISTDTQYF. The CDR3 bases are TGCGCCAGCAGTGACATGGCTAGCGGGATTAGCACAGATACGCAGTATTTT.

The genes are TRBV27 and TRBJ2-7, with 9 bases matching TRBD2. CDR1 and CDR2 from the germline V gene are MNHEY and SMNVEV (reference sequence). J was trimmed by 6 bases and V by 6 bases; bases with no gene match: 12. This CDR3 contains 15 residues. CDR3 sequence (DNA): TGTGCCAGCAGATCCCCGCCCGGACTAGCGATCGAGCAGTACTTC. Its translation: CASRSPPGLAIEQYF.

The chain uses TRBV11-2 and TRBJ2-7; D is unclear. V lost 5 bases and J lost 5, with 13 bases in between. The CDR3 sequence is 13 residues long. Germline V gene data show CDR1 as SGHAT and CDR2 as FQNNGV. The CDR3 DNA follows: TGTGCCAGCAGCCTTCCTCCAAACGACGAGCAGTACTTC. It encodes CASSLPPNDEQYF.

This rearrangement joins TRBV11-2 to TRBJ1-6; 7 bases agree with TRBD1. Germline loops: CDR1 SGHAT, CDR2 FQNNGV. This CDR3 region has 16 residues. V shed 4 bases and J 3 bases; nucleotides not matched to a gene: 6. As DNA, the CDR3 is TGTGCCAGCAGCTCCGAGACAGGGAACTATAATTCACCCCTCCACTTT. Its protein is CASSSETGNYNSPLHF.

J is TRBJ2-7 and V is TRBV5-1; weak D call: TRBD1 (6 bases). V dropped 3 bases and J dropped 0 bases, with 16 bases sitting between them. Germline V lookup: CDR1 SGHRS, CDR2 YFSETQ. There are 16 residues in the CDR3. CDR3 nucleotide sequence: TGCGCCAGCAGCTGGGATACAGGGATGCCCTCCTACGAGCAGTACTTC. Its protein product is CASSWDTGMPSYEQYF.

The chain recombines TRBV29-1 with TRBJ2-5; TRBD2 matches 8 bases. The CDR3 consists of 15 residues. Germline V CDR1 and CDR2: SQVTM, ANQGSEA. The V and J ends lost 1 base and 2 bases, in that order; junction bases with no gene match: 6. For the CDR3, the DNA is TGCAGCGTTGAAGGAGCGGGGGCCTTTCAAGAGACCCAGTACTTC. It is translated as CSVEGAGAFQETQYF. The variable domain in full, completed from reference TRBV29-1 and TRBJ2-5, reads SAVISQKPSRDICQRGTSLTIQCQVDSQVTMMFWYRQQPGQSLTLIATANQGSEATYESGFVIDKFPISRPNLTFSTLTVSNMSPEDSSIYLCSVEGAGAFQETQYFGPGTRLLVL.

The chain couples TRBV9 to TRBJ2-1, with a weak D call TRBD2 (6 bases). This CDR3 has 14 residues. Per germline, CDR1 SGDLS and CDR2 YYNGEE. V lost 0 bases to trimming and J lost 5 bases, with 9 bases between them. CDR3 sequence (DNA): TGTGCCAGCAGCGTAGGGGACTGGGACAATGAGCAGTTCTTC. Residues: CASSVGDWDNEQFF.

The chain couples TRBV29-1 to TRBJ2-7; D possibly matches TRBD1 or TRBD2 (5 bases each). This CDR3 comprises 10 residues. Germline CDR1 reads SQVTM; CDR2 reads ANQGSEA. Trimming left V 6 bases short and J 6 bases short, with 9 bases between. CDR3 bases: TGCAGCGTCCTAGGGACCGAGCAGTACTTC. It yields the protein CSVLGTEQYF.

V usage is TRBV19 and J usage is TRBJ1-1; 11 bases fit TRBD1. Germline lookup yields CDR1 LNHDA and CDR2 SQIVND (reference sequence). The CDR3 sequence is 14 residues long. The V gene end was trimmed by 8 bases and the J gene end by 0 bases; junction bases not matched to a gene: 2. CDR3 protein: CASGQGAVNTEAFF. The DNA of the CDR3 is TGTGCCAGTGGACAGGGGGCGGTGAACACTGAAGCTTTCTTT.

V is TRBV28 and J is TRBJ1-5; the D gene is possibly TRBD1 (5 bases). Trimming shortened V by 1 base and J by 4 bases, and 11 bases separated the two germline ends. The germline V gene has CDR1 MDHEN and CDR2 SYDVKM. This CDR3 contains 15 residues. CDR3 coding DNA: TGTGCCAGCAGTTTATTCGGCCAGGGAAATCAGCCCCAGCATTTT. Translated, it gives CASSLFGQGNQPQHF.

The CDR3 region has the DNA TGCAGCGTTTTCGGGGGGTCCTCCTACGAGCAGTACTTC. Its protein is CSVFGGSSYEQYF. The chain combines TRBV29-1 with TRBJ2-7, with TRBD2 matching over 7 bases. There are 13 residues in the CDR3. Germline CDR1 is SQVTM and CDR2 is ANQGSEA. Trimming at V came to 5 bases and at J to 0 bases, leaving 4 bases not matched to a gene.

This rearrangement joins TRBV30 to TRBJ2-5; weak D call: TRBD2 (6 bases). The V and J ends lost 6 bases and 1 base respectively, with 9 bases between them. This CDR3 is built from 12 residues. From germline, CDR1 is GTSNPN and CDR2 SVGIG (reference sequence). In DNA form, the CDR3 reads TGTGCCTGCGGGGGTCTCCAAGAGACCCAGTACTTC. It is translated as CACGGLQETQYF.

The chain joins TRBV30 to TRBJ2-1, with D perhaps given as TRBD1 or TRBD2 (6 bases each). The V gene's germline CDR1 is GTSNPN and CDR2 SVGIG (reference sequence). V dropped 3 bases and J dropped 4 bases, with 16 bases sitting between them. The CDR3 runs 15 residues. DNA of the CDR3: TGTGCCTGGAGCGCAAAGCCGGGGGCATACAATGAGCAGTTCTTC. Protein sequence: CAWSAKPGAYNEQFF.

The chain recombines TRBV27 with TRBJ1-5, with 7 bases that match TRBD1. The CDR3 is 15 amino acids. The germline gives CDR1 MNHEY, CDR2 SMNVEV (reference sequence). Losses at the gene ends were 2 bases for V and 6 bases for J; bases not matched to a gene: 7. The DNA of the CDR3 is TGTGCCAGCAGTTTAATAGGGGGCTCTGTTCAGCCCCAGCATTTT. It is translated as CASSLIGGSVQPQHF.

This rearrangement joins TRBV10-3 to TRBJ2-2; the D gene is possibly TRBD1 (7 bases). The CDR3 extends over 15 amino acids. Germline V gives CDR1 ENHRY, CDR2 SYGVKD. The V and J ends lost 10 bases and 6 bases respectively, with 21 bases between them. The CDR3 region has the DNA TGTGCCACGGGGTCCGCGGGACAGTCGGCCGGGGAGCTGTTTTTT. Residues: CATGSAGQSAGELFF.

The gene calls are TRBV7-9 and TRBJ2-3, with 9 bases lining up with TRBD2. V gave up 5 bases and J gave up 6 bases; unmatched junction bases: 9. Germline V gene data show CDR1 as SEHNR and CDR2 as FQNEAQ (reference sequence). The CDR3 contains 15 residues. The CDR3 region is CASSQTSGLPDTQYF. The CDR3 nucleotides read TGTGCCAGCAGCCAGACTAGCGGACTCCCGGATACGCAGTATTTT.

J is TRBJ2-1 and V is TRBV29-1; D possibly corresponds to TRBD2 (5 bases). Trimming left V 4 bases short and J 3 bases short, with 10 bases between. The CDR3 runs 13 residues. The germline V gene encodes CDR1 SQVTM and CDR2 ANQGSEA. In DNA, the CDR3 is TGCAGCGTTGTTGCGGAGGACTACAATGAGCAGTTCTTC. It codes for CSVVAEDYNEQFF.

The chain combines TRBV15 with TRBJ1-2; D is undetermined. Germline loops: CDR1 LNHNV, CDR2 YYDKDF (reference sequence). The CDR3 sequence is 16 residues long. Trimming left V 1 base short and J 3 bases short, with 15 bases between. For the CDR3, the DNA is TGTGCCACCAGCAGAGTCGGAGAACAGCCTTACTATGGCTACACCTTC. The encoded protein is CATSRVGEQPYYGYTF.

The chain links TRBV28 to TRBJ2-7; D is unclear. Trimming cost V 4 bases and J 2 bases, with 15 bases left between them. There are 15 residues in the CDR3. Germline CDR1 and CDR2: MDHEN and SYDVKM. CDR3 nucleotide sequence: TGTGCCAGCAGTTCTCGTGGGGTGTCGGCCTACGAGCAGTACTTC. Amino acids: CASSSRGVSAYEQYF.

The chain employs TRBV4-1 and TRBJ2-7, with 12 positions matching TRBD2. The V segment lost 3 bases and the J segment 5 bases; nucleotides outside the gene matches: 8. CDR1 and CDR2 from the germline V gene are MGHRA and YSYEKL. The CDR3 consists of 16 residues. The CDR3 nucleotides are TGCGCCAGCAGCCAGGAACTAGCGGGAGGCGTCGACGAGCAGTACTTC. Protein sequence: CASSQELAGGVDEQYF.

The chain joins TRBV10-3 to TRBJ1-2; the match to TRBD1 covers 8 bases. Germline-derived CDR1 and CDR2 are ENHRY and SYGVKD. V gave up 8 bases and J gave up 6 bases; unmatched junction bases: 5. CDR3 length: 12 residues. The CDR3 DNA sequence: TGTGCCATCGACAGGGGAGGGGATGGCTACACCTTC. Its translation: CAIDRGGDGYTF.

The rearrangement links TRBV12-3 or TRBV12-4 to TRBJ2-5, with D unclear. This CDR3 is 14 amino acids long. V lost 5 bases and J lost 5, with 15 bases in between. The CDR3 protein is CASSPSPQVETQYF. DNA for the CDR3: TGTGCCAGCAGTCCCTCACCGCAAGTGGAGACCCAGTACTTC.

The rearrangement uses TRBV6-1 and TRBJ1-2, with 7 bases lining up with TRBD1. The CDR3 runs 15 residues. V dropped 2 bases and J dropped 3; count of bases not matched to a gene: 6. Germline CDR1 reads MNHNS; CDR2 reads SASEGT. The CDR3 nucleotides are TGTGCCAGCAGTGAAAGTAGGGGGCTGGACTATGGCTACACCTTC. Its translation: CASSESRGLDYGYTF.